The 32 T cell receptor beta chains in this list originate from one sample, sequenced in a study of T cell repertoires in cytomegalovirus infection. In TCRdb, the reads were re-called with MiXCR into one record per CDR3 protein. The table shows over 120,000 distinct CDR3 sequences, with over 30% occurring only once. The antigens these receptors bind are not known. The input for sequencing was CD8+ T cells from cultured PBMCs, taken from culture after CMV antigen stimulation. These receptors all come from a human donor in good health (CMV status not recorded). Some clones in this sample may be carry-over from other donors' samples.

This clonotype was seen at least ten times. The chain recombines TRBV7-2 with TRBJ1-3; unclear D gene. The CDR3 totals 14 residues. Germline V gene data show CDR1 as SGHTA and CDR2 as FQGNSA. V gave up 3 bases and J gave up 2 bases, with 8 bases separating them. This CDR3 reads CASSFFSTGNTIYF. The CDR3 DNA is TGTGCCAGCAGCTTTTTTTCAACTGGAAACACCATATATTTT.

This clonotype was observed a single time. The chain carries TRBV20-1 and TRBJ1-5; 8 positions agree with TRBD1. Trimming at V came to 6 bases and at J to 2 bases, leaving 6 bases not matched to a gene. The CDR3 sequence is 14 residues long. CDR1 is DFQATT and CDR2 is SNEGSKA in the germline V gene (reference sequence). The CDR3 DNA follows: TGCAGTGCCCGATGGGGACAGGGCAATCAGCCCCAGCATTTT. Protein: CSARWGQGNQPQHF.

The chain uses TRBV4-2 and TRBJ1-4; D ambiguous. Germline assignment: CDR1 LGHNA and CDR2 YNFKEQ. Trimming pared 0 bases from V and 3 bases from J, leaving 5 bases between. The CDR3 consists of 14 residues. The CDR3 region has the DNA TGTGCCAGCAGCCAAGATAAGGCTAATGAAAAACTGTTTTTT. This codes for CASSQDKANEKLFF.

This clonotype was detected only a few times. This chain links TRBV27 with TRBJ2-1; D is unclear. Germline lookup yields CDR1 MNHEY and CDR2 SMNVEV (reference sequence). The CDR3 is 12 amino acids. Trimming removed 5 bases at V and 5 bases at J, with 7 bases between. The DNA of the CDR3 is TGTGCCAGCAGTACCTCGGACAATGAGCAGTTCTTC. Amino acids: CASSTSDNEQFF.

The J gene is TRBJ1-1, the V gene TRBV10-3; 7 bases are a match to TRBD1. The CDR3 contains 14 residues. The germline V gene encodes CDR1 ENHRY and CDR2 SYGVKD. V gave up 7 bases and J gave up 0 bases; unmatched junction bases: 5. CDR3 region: CAITEGQMNTEAFF. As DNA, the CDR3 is TGTGCCATCACCGAGGGACAGATGAACACTGAAGCTTTCTTT.

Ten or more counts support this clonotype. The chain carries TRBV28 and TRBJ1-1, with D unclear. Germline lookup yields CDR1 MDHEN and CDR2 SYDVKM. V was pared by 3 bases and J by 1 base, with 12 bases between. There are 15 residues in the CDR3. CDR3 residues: CASSFNGDTNTEAFF. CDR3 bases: TGTGCCAGCAGTTTTAATGGAGACACGAACACTGAAGCTTTCTTT.

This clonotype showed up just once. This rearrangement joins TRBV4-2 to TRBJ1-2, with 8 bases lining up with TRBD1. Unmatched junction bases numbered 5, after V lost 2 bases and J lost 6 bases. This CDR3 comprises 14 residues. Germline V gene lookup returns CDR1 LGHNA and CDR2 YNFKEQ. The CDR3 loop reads CASSQPQGADGYTF. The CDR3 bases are TGTGCCAGCAGCCAACCGCAGGGGGCAGATGGCTACACCTTC.

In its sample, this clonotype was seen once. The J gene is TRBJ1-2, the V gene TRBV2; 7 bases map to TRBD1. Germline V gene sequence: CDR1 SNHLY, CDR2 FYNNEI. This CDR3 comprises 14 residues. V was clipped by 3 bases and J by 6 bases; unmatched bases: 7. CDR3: CASSDRAGGHGYTF. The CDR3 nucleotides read TGTGCCAGCAGTGATAGGGCAGGGGGACATGGCTACACCTTC.

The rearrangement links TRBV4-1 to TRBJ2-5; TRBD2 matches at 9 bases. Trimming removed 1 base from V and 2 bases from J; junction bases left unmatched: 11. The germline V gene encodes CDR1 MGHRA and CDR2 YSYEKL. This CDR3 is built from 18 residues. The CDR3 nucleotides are TGCGCCAGCAGCCAAGCATGGCGGGGGGGCCTAGAACAAGAGACCCAGTACTTC. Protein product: CASSQAWRGGLEQETQYF.

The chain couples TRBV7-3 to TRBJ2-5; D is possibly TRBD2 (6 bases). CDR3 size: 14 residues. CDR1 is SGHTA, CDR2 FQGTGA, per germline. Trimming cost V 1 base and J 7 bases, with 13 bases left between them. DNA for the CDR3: TGTGCCAGCAGCTTAATTGGACTATCGGGGACCCAGTACTTC. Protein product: CASSLIGLSGTQYF.

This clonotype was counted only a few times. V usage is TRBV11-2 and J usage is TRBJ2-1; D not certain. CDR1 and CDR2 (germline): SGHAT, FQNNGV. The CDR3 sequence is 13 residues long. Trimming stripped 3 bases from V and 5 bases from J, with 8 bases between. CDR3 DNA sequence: TGTGCCAGCAGCTTTGGGTCCAACAATGAGCAGTTCTTC. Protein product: CASSFGSNNEQFF.

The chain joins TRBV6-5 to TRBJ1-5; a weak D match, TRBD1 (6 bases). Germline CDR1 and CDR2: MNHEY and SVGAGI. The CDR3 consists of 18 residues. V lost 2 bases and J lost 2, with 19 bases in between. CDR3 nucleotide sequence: TGTGCCAGCAGTTACAACAGGGAAATTTTCGAAGGCAATCAGCCCCAGCATTTT. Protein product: CASSYNREIFEGNQPQHF.

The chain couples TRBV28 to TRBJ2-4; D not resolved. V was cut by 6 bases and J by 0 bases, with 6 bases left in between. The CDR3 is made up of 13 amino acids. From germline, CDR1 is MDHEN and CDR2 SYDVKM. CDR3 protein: CASRDLAKNIQYF. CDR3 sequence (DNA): TGTGCCAGCAGGGACCTAGCCAAAAACATTCAGTACTTC.

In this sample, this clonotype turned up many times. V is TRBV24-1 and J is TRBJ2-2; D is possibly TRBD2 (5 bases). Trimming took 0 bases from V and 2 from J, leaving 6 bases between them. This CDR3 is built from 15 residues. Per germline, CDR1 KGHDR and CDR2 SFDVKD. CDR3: CATSDLEGNTGELFF. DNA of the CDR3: TGTGCCACCAGTGATTTGGAGGGTAACACCGGGGAGCTGTTTTTT.

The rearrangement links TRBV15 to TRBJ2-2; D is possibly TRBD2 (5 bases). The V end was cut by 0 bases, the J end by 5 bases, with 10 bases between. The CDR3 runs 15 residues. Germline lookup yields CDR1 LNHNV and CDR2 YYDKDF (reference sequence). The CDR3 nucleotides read TGTGCCACCAGCAGAGATCGGGGAGATACCGGGGAGCTGTTTTTT. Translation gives CATSRDRGDTGELFF.

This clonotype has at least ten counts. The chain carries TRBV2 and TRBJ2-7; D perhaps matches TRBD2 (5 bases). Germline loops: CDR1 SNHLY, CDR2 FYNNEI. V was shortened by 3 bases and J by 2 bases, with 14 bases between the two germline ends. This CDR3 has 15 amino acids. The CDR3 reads CASSDEDGLPYEQYF. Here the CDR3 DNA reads TGTGCCAGCAGTGATGAAGACGGACTTCCCTACGAGCAGTACTTC.

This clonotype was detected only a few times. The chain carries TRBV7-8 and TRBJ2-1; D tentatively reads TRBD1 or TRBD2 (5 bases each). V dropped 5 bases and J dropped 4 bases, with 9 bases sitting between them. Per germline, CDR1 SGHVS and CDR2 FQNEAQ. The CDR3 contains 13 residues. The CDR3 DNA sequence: TGTGCCAGCAGCGGGGGACCATACAATGAGCAGTTCTTC. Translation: CASSGGPYNEQFF.

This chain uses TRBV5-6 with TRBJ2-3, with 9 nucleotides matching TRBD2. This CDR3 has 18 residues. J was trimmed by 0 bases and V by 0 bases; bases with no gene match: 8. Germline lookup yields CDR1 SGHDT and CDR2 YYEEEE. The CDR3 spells CASSLEASGASSTDTQYF. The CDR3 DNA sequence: TGTGCCAGCAGCTTGGAAGCTAGCGGGGCGTCTAGCACAGATACGCAGTATTTT.

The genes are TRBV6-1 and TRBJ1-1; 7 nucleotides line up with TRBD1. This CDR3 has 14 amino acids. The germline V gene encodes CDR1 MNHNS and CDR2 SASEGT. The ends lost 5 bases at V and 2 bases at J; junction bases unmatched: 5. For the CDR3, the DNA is TGTGCCAGCAGTCATTACAGGGGAAACACTGAAGCTTTCTTT. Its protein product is CASSHYRGNTEAFF.

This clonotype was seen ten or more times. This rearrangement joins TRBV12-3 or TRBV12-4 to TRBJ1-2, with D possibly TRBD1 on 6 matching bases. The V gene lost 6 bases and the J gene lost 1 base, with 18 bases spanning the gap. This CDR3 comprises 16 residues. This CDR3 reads CASSPLGTSLNYGYTF. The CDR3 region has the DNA TGTGCCAGCAGCCCTCTTGGGACATCCCTTAACTATGGCTACACCTTC.

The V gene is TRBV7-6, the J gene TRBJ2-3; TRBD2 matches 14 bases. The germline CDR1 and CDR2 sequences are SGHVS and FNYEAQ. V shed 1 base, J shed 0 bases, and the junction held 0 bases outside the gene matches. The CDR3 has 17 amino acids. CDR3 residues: CASSLGLAGGSTDTQYF. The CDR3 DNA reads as TGTGCCAGCAGCTTAGGACTAGCGGGGGGGAGCACAGATACGCAGTATTTT.

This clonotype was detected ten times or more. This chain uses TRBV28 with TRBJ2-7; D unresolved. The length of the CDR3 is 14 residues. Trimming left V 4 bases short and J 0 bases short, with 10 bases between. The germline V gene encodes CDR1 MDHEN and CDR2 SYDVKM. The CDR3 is CASSSYSPSYEQYF. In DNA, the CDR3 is TGTGCCAGCAGTTCTTATTCTCCCTCCTACGAGCAGTACTTC. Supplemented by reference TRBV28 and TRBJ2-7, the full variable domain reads DVKVTQSSRYLVKRTGEKVFLECVQDMDHENMFWYRQDPGLGLRLIYFSYDVKMKEKGDIPEGYSVSREKKERFSLILESASTNQTSMYLCASSSYSPSYEQYFGPGTRLTVT.

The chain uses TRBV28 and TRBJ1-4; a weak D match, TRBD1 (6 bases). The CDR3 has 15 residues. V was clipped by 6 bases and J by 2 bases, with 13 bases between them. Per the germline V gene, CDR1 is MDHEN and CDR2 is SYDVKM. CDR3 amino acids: CASSYTGSTNEKLFF. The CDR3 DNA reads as TGTGCCAGCAGCTACACAGGGTCGACTAATGAAAAACTGTTTTTT. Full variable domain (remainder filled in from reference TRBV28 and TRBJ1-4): DVKVTQSSRYLVKRTGEKVFLECVQDMDHENMFWYRQDPGLGLRLIYFSYDVKMKEKGDIPEGYSVSREKKERFSLILESASTNQTSMYLCASSYTGSTNEKLFFGSGTQLSVL.

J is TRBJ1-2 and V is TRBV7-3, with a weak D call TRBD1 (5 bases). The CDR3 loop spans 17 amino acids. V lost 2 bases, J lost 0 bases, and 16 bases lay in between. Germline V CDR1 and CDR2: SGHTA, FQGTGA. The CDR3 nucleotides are TGTGCCAGCAGCTTAGGGGCCTTCTGGGCAGCTAACTATGGCTACACCTTC. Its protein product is CASSLGAFWAANYGYTF.

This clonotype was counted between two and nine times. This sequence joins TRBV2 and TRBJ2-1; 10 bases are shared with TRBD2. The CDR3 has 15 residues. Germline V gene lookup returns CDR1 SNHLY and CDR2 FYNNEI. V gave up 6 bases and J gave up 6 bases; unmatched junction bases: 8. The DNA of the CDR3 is TGTGCCAGCAGATTAGCGGGGGGACCCGTCAATGAGCAGTTCTTC. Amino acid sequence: CASRLAGGPVNEQFF. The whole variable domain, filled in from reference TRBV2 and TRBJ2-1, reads EPEVTQTPSHQVTQMGQEVILRCVPISNHLYFYWYRQILGQKVEFLVSFYNNEISEKSEIFDDQFSVERPDGSNFTLKIRSTKLEDSAMYFCASRLAGGPVNEQFFGPGTRLTVL.

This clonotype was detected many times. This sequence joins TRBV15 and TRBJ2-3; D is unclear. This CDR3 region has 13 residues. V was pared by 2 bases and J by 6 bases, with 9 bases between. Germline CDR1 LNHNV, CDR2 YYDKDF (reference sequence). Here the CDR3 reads CATSRRTGDTQYF. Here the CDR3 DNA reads TGTGCCACCAGCAGAAGAACCGGGGATACGCAGTATTTT.

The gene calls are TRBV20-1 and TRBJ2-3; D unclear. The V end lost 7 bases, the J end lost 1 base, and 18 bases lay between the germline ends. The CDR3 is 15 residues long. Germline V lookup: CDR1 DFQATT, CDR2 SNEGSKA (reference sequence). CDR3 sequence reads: CSVSDLWHRTDTQYF. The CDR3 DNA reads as TGCAGTGTTAGTGACCTATGGCATCGCACAGATACGCAGTATTTT.

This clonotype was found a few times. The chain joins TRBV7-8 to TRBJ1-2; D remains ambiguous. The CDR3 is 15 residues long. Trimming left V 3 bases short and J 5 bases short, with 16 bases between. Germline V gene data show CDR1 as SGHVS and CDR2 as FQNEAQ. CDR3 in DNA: TGTGCCAGCAGCTTCGACCCTCTCGCTCCATATGGCTACACCTTC. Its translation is CASSFDPLAPYGYTF.

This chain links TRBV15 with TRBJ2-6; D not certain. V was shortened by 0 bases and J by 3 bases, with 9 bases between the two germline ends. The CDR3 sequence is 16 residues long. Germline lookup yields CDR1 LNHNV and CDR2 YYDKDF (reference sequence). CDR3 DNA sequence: TGTGCCACCAGCAGAGATCGAACGGGTGGGGCCAACGTCCTGACTTTC. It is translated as CATSRDRTGGANVLTF.

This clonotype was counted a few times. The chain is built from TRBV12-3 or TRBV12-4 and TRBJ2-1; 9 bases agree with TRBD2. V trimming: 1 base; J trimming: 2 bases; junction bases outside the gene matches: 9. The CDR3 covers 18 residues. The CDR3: CASSLDPAGGPPYNEQFF. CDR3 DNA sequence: TGTGCCAGCAGTTTAGATCCAGCGGGGGGTCCGCCCTACAATGAGCAGTTCTTC.

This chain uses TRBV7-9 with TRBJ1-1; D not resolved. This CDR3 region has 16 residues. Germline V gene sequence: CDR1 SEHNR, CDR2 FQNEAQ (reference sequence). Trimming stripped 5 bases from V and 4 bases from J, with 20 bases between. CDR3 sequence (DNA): TGTGCCAGCAGCCTAGTGGTAACAGCTGGTGGCACTGAAGCTTTCTTT. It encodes CASSLVVTAGGTEAFF.

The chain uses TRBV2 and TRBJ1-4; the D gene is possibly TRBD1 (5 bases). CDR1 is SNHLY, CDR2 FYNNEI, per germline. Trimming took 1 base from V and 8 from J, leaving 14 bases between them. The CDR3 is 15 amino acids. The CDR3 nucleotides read TGTGCCAGCAGTGAAGGGGGCACTAACTGGGAAAAACTGTTTTTT. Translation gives CASSEGGTNWEKLFF. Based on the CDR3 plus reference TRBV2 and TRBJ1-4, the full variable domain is EPEVTQTPSHQVTQMGQEVILRCVPISNHLYFYWYRQILGQKVEFLVSFYNNEISEKSEIFDDQFSVERPDGSNFTLKIRSTKLEDSAMYFCASSEGGTNWEKLFFGSGTQLSVL.